The 23 T cell receptor beta chains below come from one sample, sequenced in a study of blood T cell repertoires in COVID-19. Sequenced by immunoSEQ multiplex PCR; TCRdb stores in-frame clones only, minus some. In the table there are under 130,000 clones, around four fifths of which are singletons. The material sequenced was peripheral blood. The receptors derive from a woman between 65 and 79 years old with acute or convalescent COVID-19.

V is TRBV10-3 and J is TRBJ1-2; the D is unclear. This CDR3 is 13 amino acids long. Germline assignment: CDR1 ENHRY and CDR2 SYGVKD. V shed 3 bases and J shed 5 bases, with 10 bases lying between them. DNA for the CDR3: TGTGCCATCAGTGACGGCCCGACATATGGCTACACCTTC. This translates into CAISDGPTYGYTF.

The chain joins TRBV10-3 to TRBJ1-4, with TRBD1 matching 9 bases. This CDR3 comprises 16 residues. Trimming took 3 bases from V and 8 from J; bases not matched to a gene: 10. CDR1 ENHRY and CDR2 SYGVKD come from the germline V gene. The CDR3 DNA sequence: TGTGCCATCAGTGACCCCACAGGGGGCGAAGGGGAAAAACTGTTTTTT. Its protein product is CAISDPTGGEGEKLFF.

The genes are TRBV30 and TRBJ1-1, with D possibly TRBD1 on 5 matching bases. CDR1 and CDR2 from the germline V gene are GTSNPN and SVGIG (reference sequence). V dropped 3 bases and J dropped 1 base, with 15 bases sitting between them. The CDR3 totals 15 residues. The CDR3 reads CAWRRRGLGNTEAFF. DNA for the CDR3: TGTGCCTGGAGGAGGAGGGGTTTAGGGAACACTGAAGCTTTCTTT.

V is TRBV5-5 and J is TRBJ1-3; 9 bases agree with TRBD1. Germline-derived CDR1 and CDR2 are SGHKS and YYEKEE (reference sequence). There are 15 residues in the CDR3. The J segment lost 3 bases and the V segment lost 4 bases, leaving 5 bases of the junction unmatched. CDR3 bases: TGTGCCAGCAGCCCCGGGACAGGGAGTGGAAACACCATATATTTT. It is translated as CASSPGTGSGNTIYF.

The rearrangement joins TRBV5-5 to TRBJ2-2; the match to TRBD2 covers 9 bases. After removal of 3 bases from V and 3 bases from J, the junction contained 9 bases not matched to a gene. The CDR3 covers 17 residues. Germline-derived CDR1 and CDR2 are SGHKS and YYEKEE (reference sequence). Here the CDR3 reads CASSSRGAGGDTGELFF. The CDR3 coding sequence is TGTGCCAGCAGCTCCAGGGGAGCGGGGGGTGACACCGGGGAGCTGTTTTTT. Full variable domain (remainder filled in from reference TRBV5-5 and TRBJ2-2): DAGVTQSPTHLIKTRGQQVTLRCSPISGHKSVSWYQQVLGQGPQFIFQYYEKEERGRGNFPDRFSARQFPNYSSELNVNALLLGDSALYLCASSSRGAGGDTGELFFGEGSRLTVL.

The V gene is TRBV2, the J gene TRBJ1-1; unclear D gene. CDR3 length: 13 residues. V gave up 10 bases and J gave up 0 bases, with 12 bases separating them. CDR1 SNHLY and CDR2 FYNNEI come from the germline V gene. In DNA, the CDR3 is TGTGCCACCGCGACCGACATGAACACTGAAGCTTTCTTT. This encodes CATATDMNTEAFF. Variable domain in full (rest from reference TRBV2 and TRBJ1-1): EPEVTQTPSHQVTQMGQEVILRCVPISNHLYFYWYRQILGQKVEFLVSFYNNEISEKSEIFDDQFSVERPDGSNFTLKIRSTKLEDSAMYFCATATDMNTEAFFGQGTRLTVV.

The V call is TRBV3-1 (or the pseudogene TRBV3-2), the J call TRBJ2-5, with 14 nucleotides matching TRBD2. The germline gives CDR1 LGHDT, CDR2 YNNKEL (reference sequence). J gave up 4 bases and V 4 bases, and 2 bases lay outside the gene matches. The CDR3 consists of 15 residues. Here the CDR3 DNA reads TGTGCCAGCAGCCTGGGACTAGCGGGGGTAGAGACCCAGTACTTC. Protein product: CASSLGLAGVETQYF.

The chain is built from TRBV19 and TRBJ1-1; D possibly corresponds to TRBD1 (5 bases). Germline V lookup: CDR1 LNHDA, CDR2 SQIVND (reference sequence). The CDR3 loop spans 12 amino acids. V was pared by 11 bases and J by 5 bases, with 15 bases between. This CDR3 is CAGGDGGTEAFF. The CDR3 nucleotides read TGTGCCGGTGGGGACGGGGGGACTGAAGCTTTCTTT. The full variable domain, with the rest looked up from reference TRBV19 and TRBJ1-1, is DGGITQSPKYLFRKEGQNVTLSCEQNLNHDAMYWYRQDPGQGLRLIYYSQIVNDFQKGDIAEGYSVSREKKESFPLTVTSAQKNPTAFYLCAGGDGGTEAFFGQGTRLTVV.

V gene TRBV19 combines with J gene TRBJ1-6, with D unclear. The germline V gene has CDR1 LNHDA and CDR2 SQIVND (reference sequence). Trimming removed 3 bases from V and 6 bases from J, with 15 bases in between. The CDR3 is 16 residues long. CDR3 nucleotides: TGTGCCAGTAGTATTCAGAGGCTAACCCCTAATTCACCCCTCCACTTT. It translates to CASSIQRLTPNSPLHF. Together with reference TRBV19 and TRBJ1-6, the CDR3 gives the full variable domain: DGGITQSPKYLFRKEGQNVTLSCEQNLNHDAMYWYRQDPGQGLRLIYYSQIVNDFQKGDIAEGYSVSREKKESFPLTVTSAQKNPTAFYLCASSIQRLTPNSPLHFGNGTRLTVT.

The chain uses TRBV2 and TRBJ2-5, with TRBD1 matching 12 bases. The V gene's germline CDR1 is SNHLY and CDR2 FYNNEI. V shed 6 bases, J shed 1 base, and the junction held 6 bases outside the gene matches. CDR3 length: 16 amino acids. DNA of the CDR3: TGTGCCAGCAGCGACGGGACAGGGGGCCTCCAAGAGACCCAGTACTTC. Translated, it gives CASSDGTGGLQETQYF. The entire variable domain, with the rest obtained from reference TRBV2 and TRBJ2-5, is as follows: EPEVTQTPSHQVTQMGQEVILRCVPISNHLYFYWYRQILGQKVEFLVSFYNNEISEKSEIFDDQFSVERPDGSNFTLKIRSTKLEDSAMYFCASSDGTGGLQETQYFGPGTRLLVL.

The chain couples TRBV5-1 to TRBJ2-3; maybe TRBD1 (6 bases). Germline lookup yields CDR1 SGHRS and CDR2 YFSETQ. The CDR3 consists of 16 residues. Deletions cut 3 bases from V and 2 bases from J, with 16 bases between. The CDR3 protein is CASSSQTGHYTDTQYF. The CDR3 DNA sequence: TGCGCCAGCAGCTCCCAGACAGGCCACTACACAGATACGCAGTATTTT.

The genes are TRBV6-2 or TRBV6-3 and TRBJ1-5; 11 nucleotides line up with TRBD1. Germline values: CDR1 MNHEY, CDR2 SVGEGT. CDR3 length: 16 amino acids. J was trimmed by 6 bases and V by 5 bases; bases with no gene match: 9. CDR3 DNA: TGTGCCAGCAGTAAACAATCCGGGACAGGGGGTCAGCCCCAGCATTTT. It is translated as CASSKQSGTGGQPQHF.

The chain combines TRBV25-1 with TRBJ2-1, with D perhaps matching TRBD1 (5 bases). Per the germline V gene, CDR1 is MGHDK and CDR2 is SYGVNS. V lost 3 bases and J 9 bases, leaving 15 bases between the germline ends. CDR3 size: 14 residues. In DNA form, the CDR3 reads TGTGCCAGCAGTGACTCTGCTAGGGGTAGTGAGCAGTTCTTC. Amino acid sequence: CASSDSARGSEQFF.

The CDR3 nucleotides are TGTGCCAGCTCACGGTTTGAAGGGAGGAACACTGAAGCTTTCTTT. Translation: CASSRFEGRNTEAFF. The chain joins TRBV18 to TRBJ1-1; D not certain. Per the germline V gene, CDR1 is KGHSH and CDR2 is LQKENI. V lost 4 bases and J lost 1, with 13 bases in between. The CDR3 loop spans 15 amino acids. Full variable domain (missing parts from reference TRBV18 and TRBJ1-1): NAGVMQNPRHLVRRRGQEARLRCSPMKGHSHVYWYRQLPEEGLKFMVYLQKENIIDESGMPKERFSAEFPKEGPSILRIQQVVRGDSAAYFCASSRFEGRNTEAFFGQGTRLTVV.

The rearrangement joins TRBV28 to TRBJ1-2; D is perhaps TRBD1 (5 bases). Per the germline V gene, CDR1 is MDHEN and CDR2 is SYDVKM. The CDR3 consists of 16 residues. Trimming removed 8 bases from V and 0 bases from J, with 19 bases in between. CDR3 bases: TGTGCCAGCGGAGCCTTACCCCCGACAGCTAACTATGGCTACACCTTC. It encodes CASGALPPTANYGYTF.

The chain is built from TRBV7-2 and TRBJ2-5; D perhaps matches TRBD2 (6 bases). This CDR3 contains 13 residues. The V gene lost 5 bases and the J gene lost 2 bases, with 9 bases spanning the gap. CDR1 and CDR2 (germline): SGHTA, FQGNSA. CDR3: CASSPRGQETQYF. The CDR3 DNA reads as TGTGCCAGCAGCCCCCGGGGGCAAGAGACCCAGTACTTC. The entire variable domain, with the rest obtained from reference TRBV7-2 and TRBJ2-5, is as follows: GAGVSQSPSNKVTEKGKDVELRCDPISGHTALYWYRQSLGQGLEFLIYFQGNSAPDKSGLPSDRFSAERTGGSVSTLTIQRTQQEDSAVYLCASSPRGQETQYFGPGTRLLVL.

In its sample, this clone was seen once. The V call is TRBV30, the J call TRBJ1-1; D may be TRBD1 (5 bases). The CDR3 runs 11 residues. Trimming cost V 4 bases and J 7 bases, with 10 bases left between them. Looked up from germline, CDR1 is GTSNPN and CDR2 is SVGIG (reference sequence). CDR3 nucleotide sequence: TGTGCCTGGACAGGGAAGGTTGAAGCTTTCTTT. It translates to CAWTGKVEAFF.

V and J are TRBV15 and TRBJ2-7; 7 positions agree with TRBD2. V dropped 5 bases and J dropped 0; count of bases not matched to a gene: 7. The CDR3 is made up of 15 amino acids. Looked up from germline, CDR1 is LNHNV and CDR2 is YYDKDF (reference sequence). CDR3 nucleotide sequence: TGTGCCACCAGCCCCCCCGGGGAGGGCTCCTACGAGCAGTACTTC. Its protein product is CATSPPGEGSYEQYF. Filled out from reference TRBV15 and TRBJ2-7, the complete variable domain reads DAMVIQNPRYQVTQFGKPVTLSCSQTLNHNVMYWYQQKSSQAPKLLFHYYDKDFNNEADTPDNFQSRRPNTSFCFLDIRSPGLGDTAMYLCATSPPGEGSYEQYFGPGTRLTVT.

The V gene is TRBV15, the J gene TRBJ2-7; a weak D match, TRBD1 (7 bases). CDR3 length equals 14 residues. Between the trimmed V and J ends, which lost 3 bases and 3 bases, there was a span of 12 bases. Germline-derived CDR1 and CDR2 are LNHNV and YYDKDF (reference sequence). The CDR3 protein is CATSSYRGLYEQYF. CDR3 sequence (DNA): TGTGCCACCAGCAGTTACAGGGGACTCTACGAGCAGTACTTC.

The V gene is TRBV29-1, the J gene TRBJ2-2, with TRBD2 as a possible D gene (5 bases). This CDR3 contains 14 residues. Germline CDR1 and CDR2: SQVTM and ANQGSEA. Trimming removed 4 bases from V and 4 bases from J, with 13 bases in between. The CDR3 loop is CSVGASGSTGELFF. The DNA for the CDR3 is TGCAGCGTTGGGGCCTCGGGGAGCACCGGGGAGCTGTTTTTT.

V and J are TRBV10-2 and TRBJ1-2; a possible D gene is TRBD1 (6 bases). Trimming cost V 7 bases and J 0 bases, with 15 bases left between them. This CDR3 is built from 15 residues. In germline, CDR1 is WSHSY, CDR2 SAAADI. CDR3 amino acids: CASNPQGSANYGYTF. The DNA of the CDR3 is TGCGCCAGCAACCCGCAGGGGAGCGCTAACTATGGCTACACCTTC.

This clone has just a few counts. V is TRBV19 and J is TRBJ2-5, with a possible D match to TRBD1 (5 bases). V lost 0 bases to trimming and J lost 4 bases, with 12 bases between them. The CDR3 length is 15 residues. Germline V CDR1 and CDR2: LNHDA, SQIVND (reference sequence). CDR3 nucleotide sequence: TGTGCCAGTAGTATAGAGGGCAGGGTGGGAGAGACCCAGTACTTC. Residues: CASSIEGRVGETQYF.

A remark on this clone: Other DNA sequences from this sample encode an identical CDR3 as well. The chain has TRBV5-1 and TRBJ2-7; tentatively, D is TRBD2 (7 bases). The CDR3 is 16 residues long. Between the trimmed V and J ends, which lost 10 bases and 7 bases, there was a span of 30 bases. Germline assignment: CDR1 SGHRS and CDR2 YFSETQ. CDR3 sequence reads: CARLRRWGGRGWEQYF. The CDR3 DNA follows: TGCGCCCGGTTGCGCCGTTGGGGGGGCCGGGGGTGGGAGCAGTACTTC.